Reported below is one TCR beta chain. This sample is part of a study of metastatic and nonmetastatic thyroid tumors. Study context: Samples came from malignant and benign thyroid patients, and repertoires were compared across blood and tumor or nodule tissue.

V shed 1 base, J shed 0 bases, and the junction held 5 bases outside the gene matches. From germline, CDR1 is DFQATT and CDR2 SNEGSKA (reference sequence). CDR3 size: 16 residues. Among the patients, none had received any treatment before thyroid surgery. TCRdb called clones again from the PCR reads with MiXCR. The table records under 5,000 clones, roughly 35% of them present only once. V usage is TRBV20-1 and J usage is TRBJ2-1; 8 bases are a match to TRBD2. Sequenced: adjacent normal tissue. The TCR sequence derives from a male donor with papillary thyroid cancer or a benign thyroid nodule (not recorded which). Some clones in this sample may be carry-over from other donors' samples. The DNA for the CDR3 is TGCAGTGCTAGAGGGGGTAGCGGGGCCTCCTACAATGAGCAGTTCTTC. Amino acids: CSARGGSGASYNEQFF.